A selection of T cell receptor beta chains follows, all from one sample in a study of blood T cell repertoires in COVID-19. The table came from immunoSEQ multiplex PCR; TCRdb's copy has only in-frame clones and leaves some out. The sample lists hundreds of thousands of clones; approximately 90% were seen once. Input material: PBMCs or T cells enriched from blood (not recorded which). The receptors stem from a young woman with acute COVID-19. CDR3s include the opening cysteine and the closing phenylalanine or tryptophan. The D gene is left open where the match is weak. Some rows have no size entry. The others give once, few or many, or a class for an expanded clone.

TRBV4-1	NA	NA	TRBJ1-2	CASSQDQTGWYGYTF	TGCGCCAGCAGCCAAGATCAAACAGGGTGGTATGGCTACACCTTC
TRBV19	NA	TRBD1	TRBJ1-4	CASSRTTGAFNEKLFF	TGTGCCAGTAGCCGTACCACAGGGGCCTTTAATGAAAAACTGTTTTTT
TRBV19	NA	TRBD1	TRBJ2-7	CASSTGQGAVEQYF	TGTGCCAGTAGTACGGGACAGGGGGCCGTCGAGCAGTACTTC
TRBV29-1	NA	TRBD2	TRBJ2-5	CSVDVAGGGETQYF	TGCAGCGTTGACGTGGCGGGGGGTGGCGAGACCCAGTACTTC
TRBV10-2	NA	NA	TRBJ1-5	CASSRDTLSNQPQHF	TGCGCCAGCAGCCGGGACACCCTTAGCAATCAGCCCCAGCATTTT
TRBV10-1	NA	NA	TRBJ1-5	CASSVGASYRDSNQPQHF	TGCGCCAGCAGTGTTGGGGCCTCCTACAGGGATAGCAATCAGCCCCAGCATTTT
TRBV2	NA	TRBD1	TRBJ1-1	CASQGAVTNTEAFF	TGTGCCAGCCAGGGGGCGGTGACGAACACTGAAGCTTTCTTT
TRBV3-1/TRBV3-2	NA	TRBD2	TRBJ2-1	CASSQVESGRAHEQFF	TGTGCCAGCAGCCAAGTGGAGAGCGGGAGGGCCCATGAGCAGTTCTTC
TRBV7-9	once	NA	TRBJ1-1	CASSLGQNTEAFF	TGTGCCAGCAGCTTGGGACAGAACACTGAAGCTTTCTTT
TRBV3-1/TRBV3-2	many	NA	TRBJ1-1	CASSLAEVASTEAFF	TGTGCCAGCAGCCTAGCAGAAGTGGCTAGCACTGAAGCTTTCTTT
TRBV5-1	once	TRBD1	TRBJ2-1	CASSSEGQGGHNEQFF	TGCGCCAGCAGCTCGGAAGGACAGGGGGGACACAATGAGCAGTTCTTC
TRBV30	NA	TRBD1	TRBJ1-4	CAWTLGGGSEKLFF	TGTGCCTGGACCCTTGGAGGGGGCAGTGAAAAACTGTTTTTT
TRBV2	NA	TRBD1	TRBJ1-5	CASSEGTGGQPQHF	TGTGCCAGCAGTGAAGGGACAGGGGGTCAGCCCCAGCATTTT
TRBV7-9	NA	TRBD1	TRBJ2-7	CASSLGLGQEVGEQYF	TGTGCCAGCAGCTTAGGTCTCGGACAGGAGGTGGGCGAGCAGTACTTC
TRBV19	NA	NA	TRBJ1-1	CASTQDLYTEAFF	TGTGCCAGTACCCAGGATCTGTACACTGAAGCTTTCTTT
TRBV11-1	NA	NA	TRBJ1-2	CASSLKAGYGYTF	TGTGCCAGCAGCTTAAAGGCAGGGTATGGCTACACCTTC
TRBV7-2	NA	NA	TRBJ1-1	CASSFQVNTEAFF	TGTGCCAGCAGCTTCCAGGTGAACACTGAAGCTTTCTTT
TRBV3-1/TRBV3-2	NA	TRBD2	TRBJ2-5	CASSPRLAGGSIPQETQYF	TGTGCCAGCAGCCCCCGACTAGCGGGAGGGTCAATCCCCCAAGAGACCCAGTACTTC
TRBV7-9	NA	NA	TRBJ2-7	CASSLMQGGYEQYF	TGTGCCAGCAGCTTAATGCAGGGGGGCTACGAGCAGTACTTC
TRBV2	NA	TRBD1	TRBJ2-1	CASERTGRKFF	TGTGCCAGCGAAAGGACAGGTCGAAAGTTCTTC
TRBV7-2	NA	NA	TRBJ1-1	CASSLVRANTEAFF	TGTGCCAGCAGCTTAGTCAGGGCGAACACTGAAGCTTTCTTT
TRBV4-3	NA	NA	TRBJ2-1	CASSQVSGAGSYNEQFF	TGCGCCAGCAGCCAAGTGTCGGGCGCGGGCTCCTACAATGAGCAGTTCTTC
TRBV9	NA	TRBD2	TRBJ2-1	CASSPGLAGGLEQFF	TGTGCCAGCAGCCCAGGACTAGCGGGGGGGCTTGAGCAGTTCTTC
TRBV11-2	NA	NA	TRBJ1-1	CASSLDGNRAEAFF	TGTGCCAGCAGCTTAGATGGTAACAGGGCTGAAGCTTTCTTT
TRBV4-1	NA	NA	TRBJ2-7	CASSQDLGHRKYF	TGCGCCAGCAGCCAAGATCTTGGACATCGAAAGTACTTC
TRBV30	NA	NA	TRBJ2-1	CAWDLISEQFF	TGTGCCTGGGACCTTATCAGTGAGCAGTTCTTC
TRBV10-2	NA	TRBD1	TRBJ1-1	CASSPGQGIMNTEAFF	TGCGCCAGCAGCCCGGGACAGGGAATTATGAACACTGAAGCTTTCTTT
TRBV28	NA	TRBD2	TRBJ2-3	CASSLYGLADTDTQYF	TGTGCCAGCAGTTTATATGGGCTAGCGGACACAGATACGCAGTATTTT
TRBV28	NA	NA	TRBJ1-1	CASSSPGQTSEAFF	TGTGCCAGCAGTAGTCCAGGACAGACAAGTGAAGCTTTCTTT
TRBV3-1/TRBV3-2	NA	NA	TRBJ1-2	CASSQQVLYGYTF	TGTGCCAGCAGCCAACAGGTGCTCTATGGCTACACCTTC
TRBV3-1/TRBV3-2	NA	NA	TRBJ2-2	CARRQLSNTGELFF	TGTGCCAGAAGACAGTTATCGAACACCGGGGAGCTGTTTTTT
TRBV28	NA	NA	TRBJ2-2	CATNPLAGRTGELFF	TGTGCCACCAATCCGTTGGCAGGGCGAACCGGGGAGCTGTTTTTT
TRBV2	NA	TRBD1	TRBJ1-2	CASSRQGADYGYTF	TGTGCCAGCAGTAGACAGGGGGCTGACTATGGCTACACCTTC
TRBV5-1	NA	TRBD1	TRBJ1-6	CASSSDRGNSPLHF	TGCGCCAGCAGCTCGGACAGGGGGAATTCACCCCTCCACTTT
TRBV18	NA	TRBD1	TRBJ1-5	CASSPVSTGGYSNQPQHF	TGTGCCAGCTCACCGGTTTCGACAGGGGGCTATAGCAATCAGCCCCAGCATTTT
TRBV3-1/TRBV3-2	NA	NA	TRBJ1-5	CASSQGGGVMYQPQHF	TGTGCCAGCAGCCAAGGGGGAGGGGTGATGTATCAGCCCCAGCATTTT
TRBV24-1	NA	NA	TRBJ2-3	CATSDGQTDTQYF	TGTGCCACCAGTGATGGACAGACAGATACGCAGTATTTT
TRBV19	NA	TRBD1	TRBJ1-4	CASKRDRGSEKLFF	TGTGCCAGTAAGCGGGACAGGGGAAGTGAAAAACTGTTTTTT
TRBV4-2	NA	TRBD1	TRBJ1-1	CASSQDNRQGKAFF	TGTGCCAGCAGCCAAGATAATAGACAGGGAAAGGCTTTCTTT
TRBV27	NA	NA	TRBJ2-7	CASSLSSGEQYF	TGTGCCAGCAGTTTATCGAGTGGCGAGCAGTACTTC
TRBV18	NA	NA	TRBJ2-3	CASSLRDTDTQYF	TGTGCCAGCTCACTAAGAGACACAGATACGCAGTATTTT
TRBV19	once	NA	TRBJ2-3	CASSIEVVLAVTDTQYF	TGTGCCAGTAGTATAGAAGTGGTTTTAGCAGTCACAGATACGCAGTATTTT
TRBV11-3	NA	NA	TRBJ1-2	CASTLGESTIYGYTF	TGTGCCAGCACCCTAGGGGAATCTACCATCTATGGCTACACCTTC
TRBV5-1	NA	TRBD2	TRBJ2-1	CASSHIGLAKNNEQFF	TGCGCCAGCAGCCATATCGGACTAGCGAAAAACAATGAGCAGTTCTTC
TRBV10-2	NA	TRBD2	TRBJ2-7	CASSESMWRGGTREQYF	TGCGCCAGCAGTGAGTCGATGTGGCGGGGGGGAACTCGGGAGCAGTACTTC
TRBV2	NA	TRBD1	TRBJ1-4	CASRFQGAGNEKLFF	TGTGCCAGCAGATTCCAGGGGGCTGGTAATGAAAAACTGTTTTTT
TRBV29-1	few	TRBD1	TRBJ2-6	CSVVTGASGANVLTF	TGCAGCGTCGTGACAGGGGCCTCTGGGGCCAACGTCCTGACTTTC
TRBV7-6	NA	TRBD1	TRBJ1-6	CASSLQGENSPLHF	TGTGCCAGCAGCTTACAGGGGGAGAATTCACCCCTCCACTTT